The next 21 T cell receptor beta chains were all read from a single sample in a study of T-cell reconstitution after alpha-beta-depleted transplantation in children. Library preparation (for TCRbeta) was performed with unique molecular identifiers. TCRdb re-derived calls from the PCR reads in MiXCR, one entry per CDR3 protein. The sample includes some 590,000 distinct CDR3 sequences, roughly a tenth of them seen just once. This sample comprised PBMCs from the stem cell graft donor, obtained from the stem cell graft. The receptors derive from a human donor who donated a stem cell graft to a child with acute myeloid leukemia.

The V call is TRBV2, the J call TRBJ2-2, with D possibly being TRBD1 (6 bases). The CDR3 loop spans 15 amino acids. V was cut by 5 bases and J by 0 bases, with 10 bases left in between. CDR1 SNHLY and CDR2 FYNNEI come from the germline V gene. CDR3 region: CASSRTDANTGELFF. For the CDR3, the DNA is TGTGCCAGCAGTAGGACAGACGCGAACACCGGGGAGCTGTTTTTT. Variable domain in full (rest from reference TRBV2 and TRBJ2-2): EPEVTQTPSHQVTQMGQEVILRCVPISNHLYFYWYRQILGQKVEFLVSFYNNEISEKSEIFDDQFSVERPDGSNFTLKIRSTKLEDSAMYFCASSRTDANTGELFFGEGSRLTVL.

This chain uses TRBV12-3 or TRBV12-4 with TRBJ2-5; D is undetermined. This CDR3 has 15 residues. V lost 3 bases, J lost 2 bases, and 13 bases lay in between. CDR3 DNA sequence: TGTGCCAGCAGTTTTGGGGAACGGCGGCAAGAGACCCAGTACTTC. Its translation: CASSFGERRQETQYF.

Many counts were recorded for this clonotype. The rearrangement uses TRBV29-1 and TRBJ2-6; D ambiguous. Germline CDR1 reads SQVTM; CDR2 reads ANQGSEA. The CDR3 has 13 residues. Deletions cut 6 bases from V and 4 bases from J, with 10 bases between. This CDR3 is CSVHAWGANVLTF. The DNA for the CDR3 is TGCAGCGTCCACGCTTGGGGGGCCAACGTCCTGACTTTC.

V and J are TRBV18 and TRBJ2-3, with D tentatively TRBD1 (5 bases). Trimming pared 1 base from V and 0 bases from J, leaving 11 bases between. The CDR3 is 16 residues long. Germline V gives CDR1 KGHSH, CDR2 LQKENI. CDR3 coding DNA: TGTGCCAGCTCACCACGACAGCCTTTTAGCACAGATACGCAGTATTTT. It translates to CASSPRQPFSTDTQYF.

The genes are TRBV3-1 and TRBJ2-4; D remains unclear. V lost 3 bases to trimming and J lost 3 bases, with 18 bases between them. The CDR3 is made up of 17 amino acids. CDR1 is LGHDT, CDR2 YNNKEL, per germline (reference sequence). DNA of the CDR3: TGTGCCAGCAGCCATGTTACGGCCGACGTGGGCAAAAACATTCAGTACTTC. Translation gives CASSHVTADVGKNIQYF.

In nucleotides, the CDR3 is TGCGCCAGCAGAGGGACTAGCGGGAGGGCCGGGGAGCTGTTTTTT. The encoded protein is CASRGTSGRAGELFF. The chain couples TRBV4-1 to TRBJ2-2; TRBD2 aligns across 16 bases. The germline CDR1 and CDR2 sequences are MGHRA and YSYEKL. The trim removed 6 bases at V and 6 bases at J, leaving 1 base unmatched. This CDR3 contains 15 residues.

The chain combines TRBV7-8 with TRBJ2-1; 8 nucleotides agree with TRBD2. V was clipped by 1 base and J by 5 bases; unmatched bases: 13. The V gene's germline CDR1 is SGHVS and CDR2 FQNEAQ. The CDR3 has 18 amino acids. DNA for the CDR3: TGTGCCAGCAGCTTAGTTCGTGTGCCGAGCGGGAGCAACAATGAGCAGTTCTTC. This gives the protein CASSLVRVPSGSNNEQFF.

This clonotype was seen a few times. V usage is TRBV29-1 and J usage is TRBJ1-2; D not certain. V was cut by 3 bases and J by 6 bases, with 11 bases left in between. There are 12 residues in the CDR3. From germline, CDR1 is SQVTM and CDR2 ANQGSEA. Here the CDR3 DNA reads TGCAGCGTTGAGAGGTCCAATAATGGCTACACCTTC. Protein product: CSVERSNNGYTF. Looking up the rest from reference TRBV29-1 and TRBJ1-2 gives the full variable domain: SAVISQKPSRDICQRGTSLTIQCQVDSQVTMMFWYRQQPGQSLTLIATANQGSEATYESGFVIDKFPISRPNLTFSTLTVSNMSPEDSSIYLCSVERSNNGYTFGSGTRLTVV.

This clonotype was counted many times. V usage is TRBV29-1 and J usage is TRBJ2-2, with a tentative D call TRBD1 (6 bases). The germline V and J ends were trimmed by 4 bases and 2 bases, with 11 bases remaining between them. This CDR3 has 14 amino acids. CDR1 and CDR2 from the germline V gene are SQVTM and ANQGSEA. CDR3 region: CSVGPRGNTGELFF. In DNA, the CDR3 is TGCAGCGTTGGGCCCAGGGGAAACACCGGGGAGCTGTTTTTT.

This clonotype was counted only a few times. V usage is TRBV27 and J usage is TRBJ2-2; 9 bases fit TRBD2. J gave up 5 bases and V 2 bases, and 6 bases lay outside the gene matches. The CDR3 contains 16 residues. Looked up from germline, CDR1 is MNHEY and CDR2 is SMNVEV (reference sequence). DNA for the CDR3: TGTGCCAGCAGTTTAGGGCGGGAGGGTTGGACCGGGGAGCTGTTTTTT. It codes for CASSLGREGWTGELFF.

This clonotype has ten or more counts. The V gene is TRBV5-1, the J gene TRBJ2-3; D is undetermined. Germline assignment: CDR1 SGHRS and CDR2 YFSETQ. There are 14 residues in the CDR3. V dropped 4 bases and J dropped 0 bases, with 9 bases sitting between them. The CDR3 DNA reads TGCGCCAGCAGCACGCCCCATAGCACAGATACGCAGTATTTT. It yields the protein CASSTPHSTDTQYF.

The V gene is TRBV6-5, the J gene TRBJ1-4; perhaps TRBD1 as D (5 bases). Trimming removed 2 bases at V and 3 bases at J, with 10 bases between. Germline CDR1 MNHEY, CDR2 SVGAGI. CDR3 length: 15 amino acids. DNA for the CDR3: TGTGCCAGCAGTTACGGGACCGGGTCTAATGAAAAACTGTTTTTT. Translated, it gives CASSYGTGSNEKLFF.

This clonotype showed up just a few times. V gene TRBV7-2 combines with J gene TRBJ2-7, with D maybe TRBD1 (5 bases). The V gene lost 5 bases and the J gene lost 5 bases, with 13 bases spanning the gap. The germline V gene encodes CDR1 SGHTA and CDR2 FQGNSA. CDR3 length: 13 amino acids. The CDR3 sequence: CASSLRVRDEQYF. The CDR3 bases are TGTGCCAGCAGCCTCAGGGTCCGGGACGAGCAGTACTTC. Using reference TRBV7-2 and TRBJ2-7 for the parts outside the CDR3, the full variable domain is GAGVSQSPSNKVTEKGKDVELRCDPISGHTALYWYRQSLGQGLEFLIYFQGNSAPDKSGLPSDRFSAERTGGSVSTLTIQRTQQEDSAVYLCASSLRVRDEQYFGPGTRLTVT.

This clonotype was counted ten times or more. A read error may account for a junction end that differs from germline. The rearrangement links TRBV10-3 to TRBJ1-2; D is unresolved. Germline assignment: CDR1 ENHRY and CDR2 SYGVKD. The CDR3 contains 10 residues. The chain's CDR3 is CAISESRPYF. CDR3 DNA: TGTGCCATCAGTGAGTCGAGGCCTTACTTC.

This clonotype has just a few counts. CDR3 in amino acids: CASSPGHSTDTQYF. In nucleotides, the CDR3 is TGTGCCAGCAGCCCCGGACACTCCACAGATACGCAGTATTTT. This chain connects TRBV6-1 to TRBJ2-3, with a weak D call TRBD1 (5 bases). The CDR3 spans 14 residues. The germline CDR1 and CDR2 sequences are MNHNS and SASEGT. V shed 6 bases and J shed 2 bases, with 12 bases lying between them.

This clonotype was picked up a small number of times. This chain links TRBV20-1 with TRBJ2-7, with TRBD2 matching 15 bases. CDR1 is DFQATT and CDR2 is SNEGSKA in the germline V gene (reference sequence). CDR3 length equals 18 residues. V trimming: 0 bases; J trimming: 4 bases; junction bases outside the gene matches: 10. The CDR3 here is CSARDLRTSGRGSYEQYF. The CDR3 DNA reads TGCAGTGCTAGAGATCTCCGGACTAGCGGGAGGGGGAGTTACGAGCAGTACTTC.

The chain carries TRBV27 and TRBJ1-1; 7 nucleotides agree with TRBD1. The J segment lost 8 bases and the V segment lost 5 bases, leaving 8 bases of the junction unmatched. CDR3 size: 13 residues. Germline V gene sequence: CDR1 MNHEY, CDR2 SMNVEV (reference sequence). The CDR3 is CASSPARGGEAFF. CDR3 coding DNA: TGTGCCAGCAGTCCAGCCAGGGGGGGGGAAGCTTTCTTT.

This clonotype has more than one count but fewer than ten. V gene TRBV20-1 combines with J gene TRBJ1-2; D gene uncertain. The germline CDR1 and CDR2 sequences are DFQATT and SNEGSKA (reference sequence). The V gene lost 0 bases and the J gene lost 3 bases, with 8 bases spanning the gap. This CDR3 is built from 13 residues. CDR3 bases: TGCAGTGCTAGAGATCCGGCAGACTATGGCTACACCTTC. This codes for CSARDPADYGYTF.

The chain links TRBV29-1 to TRBJ2-7, with TRBD1 matching 9 bases. Germline values: CDR1 SQVTM, CDR2 ANQGSEA. Losses at the gene ends were 5 bases for V and 2 bases for J; bases not matched to a gene: 7. This CDR3 contains 14 residues. The CDR3: CSVLPGQGAYEQYF. In nucleotides, the CDR3 is TGCAGCGTTCTACCGGGACAGGGAGCCTACGAGCAGTACTTC.

This clonotype appeared many times. Relative to the germline gene, one junction end is altered; a read error may explain this. This sequence joins TRBV7-2 and TRBJ2-1; 11 positions agree with TRBD2. This CDR3 contains 15 residues. The germline gives CDR1 SGHTA, CDR2 FQGNSA. The CDR3: CASSLAGGLYNEQFF. In DNA, the CDR3 is TGTGCCAGCAGTTTAGCGGGAGGGTTATACAATGAGCAGTTCTTC.

This clonotype has at least ten counts. The V and J genes are TRBV11-2 and TRBJ2-7, with TRBD1 matching over 8 bases. Germline V gene data show CDR1 as SGHAT and CDR2 as FQNNGV. This CDR3 has 14 residues. CDR3 bases: TGTGCTAGCGGACAGGGTGTATCCGAATACGAGCAGTACTTC. Residues: CASGQGVSEYEQYF.